Reported below is one TCR beta chain. Libraries were prepared by immunoSEQ multiplex PCR; TCRdb keeps only in-frame clonotypes and omits some of them. The table records roughly 86,000 clones, about 93% of them present only once. The sample originates from a study of OX40 agonist ivuxolimab in advanced cancers. Whole-study context: Prior checkpoint blockade (anti-PD-1, anti-PD-L1 or anti-CTLA-4) was permitted; approximately 41% had it.

The CDR3 is 14 amino acids. Trimming stripped 4 bases from V and 7 bases from J, with 16 bases between. CDR1 and CDR2 from the germline V gene are KGHSH and LQKENI. Sequenced here: CD4+ or CD8+ T cells sorted from blood, sampled in a trial of the OX40 agonist ivuxolimab. This receptor was identified in an adult with an advanced solid tumor such as melanoma, head and neck, liver or kidney cancer. The chain recombines TRBV18 with TRBJ1-1; TRBD1 is a possible D gene (5 bases). CDR3 loop: CASSLDTGDLEAFF. CDR3 bases: TGTGCCAGCTCACTCGACACAGGCGACCTTGAAGCTTTCTTT.